This TCR beta chain emerged from a study of OX40 agonist ivuxolimab in advanced cancers. As for the study in general: Ivuxolimab was delivered to patients intravenously every 2 weeks at doses spanning 0.01 to 10 mg/kg.

The data were produced by immunoSEQ multiplex PCR, yet TCRdb's version contains in-frame clones alone and is incomplete. The table includes roughly 96,000 clones, 70% to 85% detected once. Broader study findings: The study found that CD8+ T cells averaged more expanded clones than CD4+. Nonresponders, in some cases, also had low normalized T-cell clonal expansion.

CDR3 length equals 16 residues. V was clipped by 3 bases and J by 8 bases; unmatched bases: 15. Germline V gene sequence: CDR1 SGHDT, CDR2 YYEEEE. Regarding this clone: What it binds is not known.

The sequence derives from an adult with an advanced solid tumor such as melanoma, head and neck, liver or kidney cancer. This sample comprised CD4+ or CD8+ T cells sorted from blood, obtained in a trial of the OX40 agonist ivuxolimab. The chain joins TRBV5-6 to TRBJ2-7, with 9 positions matching TRBD2. The CDR3 sequence is CASSSRRTSDRGKQYF. CDR3 sequence (DNA): TGTGCCAGCAGCTCCCGGCGGACTAGCGACCGAGGGAAGCAGTACTTC.